This T cell receptor beta chain came from a study of T cell repertoires in breast cancer. The expanded emulsion RT-PCR method captured paired alpha and beta chains from CD8+ T cells. The table lists this clonotype with a few counts. During the second nested PCR, blocking oligonucleotides suppressed genes that were not paired. TCRdb fed the emulsion pairing reads into MiXCR, producing one record per CDR3 protein. The sample lists around 43,000 distinct CDR3 sequences; around 45% were seen once. This CDR3 comprises 12 residues. CDR1 is SGHTA and CDR2 is FQGNSA in the germline V gene. Trimming shortened V by 1 base and J by 8 bases, and 8 bases separated the two germline ends.

This receptor was identified in a pool of human donors with breast cancer or a healthy control (not recorded which). This rearrangement joins TRBV7-2 to TRBJ1-2; D may be TRBD1 (6 bases). Input material: CD8+ T cells. The CDR3 DNA reads TGTGCCAGCAGCTTAGAGGGACACGGCTACACCTTC. As protein: CASSLEGHGYTF.